This passage covers 17 T cell receptor beta chains from one sample sequenced in a study of blood T cells in healthy people across ages. It was with a sample-barcoded 5' primer and a J-beta primer mix that a second PCR of roughly 6 to 12 cycles was run. TCRdb called the 5' RACE reads again in MiXCR, with one record for every CDR3 protein. This table has fewer than 700,000 distinct CDR3 sequences, 45% to 55% appearing once. What was sequenced was blood. All receptors derive from a man older than 75 in good health.

This clonotype turned up a few times. The chain uses TRBV10-3 and TRBJ1-5; unclear D gene. Germline CDR1 and CDR2: ENHRY and SYGVKD. This CDR3 comprises 13 residues. V dropped 4 bases and J dropped 5 bases, with 9 bases sitting between them. The CDR3 bases are TGTGCCATCAGTGGTACCACAGATCAGCCCCAGCATTTT. Translating it yields CAISGTTDQPQHF.

The V and J genes are TRBV7-8 and TRBJ2-1, with D possibly being TRBD1 or TRBD2 (6 bases each). Germline loops: CDR1 SGHVS, CDR2 FQNEAQ. The CDR3 spans 15 residues. V shed 4 bases and J shed 8 bases, with 18 bases lying between them. Here the CDR3 reads CASSSGLMGADEQFF. CDR3 nucleotides: TGTGCCAGCAGCTCGGGACTCATGGGGGCGGATGAGCAGTTCTTC.

This clonotype was detected only a few times. This chain links TRBV20-1 with TRBJ2-3, with 8 bases that match TRBD2. The V and J ends lost 6 bases and 0 bases, in that order; junction bases with no gene match: 5. This CDR3 region has 14 residues. From germline, CDR1 is DFQATT and CDR2 SNEGSKA (reference sequence). The CDR3 nucleotides are TGCAGTGCCCCGGGAGGGGGGAGCACAGATACGCAGTATTTT. Protein product: CSAPGGGSTDTQYF.

The rearrangement joins TRBV25-1 to TRBJ2-3; D is unclear. The CDR3 is made up of 17 amino acids. Germline-derived CDR1 and CDR2 are MGHDK and SYGVNS. Trimming took off 0 bases at V and 0 bases at J, with 13 bases between the two ends. CDR3 amino acids: CASSEYAVDSSTDTQYF. CDR3 DNA sequence: TGTGCCAGCAGTGAATATGCGGTCGACTCTAGCACAGATACGCAGTATTTT.

This chain joins TRBV6-2 or TRBV6-3 and TRBJ1-5; TRBD1 matches 8 bases. With V trimmed by 5 bases and J by 7 bases, 13 bases remained unmatched. The CDR3 runs 16 residues. Germline V gene sequence: CDR1 MNHEY, CDR2 SVGEGT. The CDR3 protein is CASSTKTWTGQQPQHF. In nucleotides, the CDR3 is TGTGCCAGCAGTACGAAGACATGGACAGGGCAACAGCCCCAGCATTTT.

This clonotype was counted a few times. The chain is built from TRBV13 and TRBJ2-3, with 12 bases identical to TRBD2. The V segment lost 5 bases and the J segment 7 bases; nucleotides outside the gene matches: 7. The CDR3 consists of 15 residues. The germline CDR1 and CDR2 sequences are PRHDT and FYEKMQ (reference sequence). CDR3 protein: CASSGRLAGAHTQYF. The CDR3 coding sequence is TGTGCCAGCAGCGGACGACTAGCGGGAGCCCATACGCAGTATTTT.

About this clonotype: At one of its ends the junction is not consistent with the germline gene, which may arise from a read error. The rearrangement joins TRBV25-1 to TRBJ1-1, with 8 bases that match TRBD1. The CDR3 covers 12 residues. Germline V gene data show CDR1 as MGHDK and CDR2 as SYGVNS. The CDR3 protein is CASTGGFTGAFF. As DNA, the CDR3 is TGTGCCAGCACAGGGGGCTTCACTGGAGCTTTCTTT.

V is TRBV28 and J is TRBJ2-7; the D gene is possibly TRBD2 (6 bases). Germline V gene lookup returns CDR1 MDHEN and CDR2 SYDVKM. The CDR3 consists of 14 residues. Deletions cut 6 bases from V and 2 bases from J, with 14 bases between. DNA of the CDR3: TGTGCCAGCAGGCCACTCCGGGAGACCTACGAGCAGTACTTC. It codes for CASRPLRETYEQYF.

This chain joins TRBV2 and TRBJ2-7; no firm D call. CDR3 length equals 14 residues. The V gene lost 6 bases and the J gene lost 2 bases, with 14 bases spanning the gap. The germline V gene encodes CDR1 SNHLY and CDR2 FYNNEI. The CDR3 spells CASSSPPDTYEQYF. CDR3 sequence (DNA): TGTGCCAGCAGCTCACCCCCGGATACCTACGAGCAGTACTTC.

The chain couples TRBV7-2 to TRBJ1-2; 9 bases align to TRBD1. Germline CDR1 is SGHTA and CDR2 is FQGNSA. The CDR3 sequence is 15 residues long. V was clipped by 5 bases and J by 7 bases; unmatched bases: 11. CDR3 residues: CASSPTGGRVPGYTF. The CDR3 nucleotides are TGTGCCAGCAGCCCCACAGGGGGCCGGGTTCCTGGCTACACCTTC.

The chain links TRBV27 to TRBJ2-7, with D possibly being TRBD1 (7 bases). The CDR3 is 14 amino acids. Trimming pared 5 bases from V and 3 bases from J, leaving 14 bases between. CDR1 MNHEY and CDR2 SMNVEV come from the germline V gene (reference sequence). The CDR3 DNA reads as TGTGCCAGCAGTCCCTACAGGGGAGGCTACGAGCAGTACTTC. The encoded protein is CASSPYRGGYEQYF.

In this sample, this clonotype turned up a few times. This chain connects TRBV4-1 to TRBJ2-5; D is uncertain. The germline V gene has CDR1 MGHRA and CDR2 YSYEKL. This CDR3 is built from 12 residues. Trimming pared 1 base from V and 5 bases from J, leaving 5 bases between. CDR3 DNA sequence: TGCGCCAGCAGCCAAGTTTCGGAGACCCAGTACTTC. Protein product: CASSQVSETQYF.

This chain connects TRBV20-1 to TRBJ2-3; no clear D gene. The germline CDR1 and CDR2 sequences are DFQATT and SNEGSKA (reference sequence). V dropped 5 bases and J dropped 0 bases, with 15 bases sitting between them. The CDR3 has 15 amino acids. The CDR3 loop is CSAYLRDLSTDTQYF. DNA of the CDR3: TGCAGTGCTTACCTCCGAGACTTGAGCACAGATACGCAGTATTTT.

This clonotype was seen a single time. The J gene is TRBJ1-3, the V gene TRBV7-9; a weak D match, TRBD1 (5 bases). The V gene's germline CDR1 is SEHNR and CDR2 FQNEAQ (reference sequence). Trimming left V 3 bases short and J 7 bases short, with 13 bases between. The CDR3 totals 14 residues. The CDR3 bases are TGTGCCAGCAGCTTCGGTCTTAAGGGGAACACCATATATTTT. This encodes CASSFGLKGNTIYF.

This clonotype came up many times. The chain uses TRBV6-6 and TRBJ1-5; TRBD1 aligns across 8 bases. Germline V gene sequence: CDR1 MNHNY, CDR2 SVGAGI (reference sequence). This CDR3 region has 15 residues. The V and J ends lost 3 bases and 0 bases, in that order; junction bases with no gene match: 1. CDR3 residues: CASSYDRGSNQPQHF. DNA of the CDR3: TGTGCCAGCAGTTATGACAGGGGTAGCAATCAGCCCCAGCATTTT.

The chain joins TRBV27 to TRBJ2-1, with a weak D call TRBD2 (6 bases). This CDR3 is built from 16 residues. CDR1 and CDR2 (germline): MNHEY, SMNVEV (reference sequence). Trimming removed 2 bases at V and 8 bases at J, with 19 bases between. The CDR3 DNA reads TGTGCCAGCAGTTTAGTTGGGACTGGCGTAGAGTATGAGCAGTTCTTC. This encodes CASSLVGTGVEYEQFF.

The chain recombines TRBV18 with TRBJ2-2, with D maybe TRBD1 (6 bases). The CDR3 is 16 residues long. V lost 5 bases, J lost 0 bases, and 13 bases lay in between. Germline CDR1 is KGHSH and CDR2 is LQKENI. As DNA, the CDR3 is TGTGCCAGCTCAGAACAGGGAGCCTCGAACACCGGGGAGCTGTTTTTT. Protein product: CASSEQGASNTGELFF.